This TCR beta chain appears in the sequencing data of a study of T cells in tuberculosis. Across the whole study: T cells were selected with CD1B tetramers loaded with glucose monomycolate. IGRA-negative adolescents, IGRA-positive adolescents with latent tuberculosis and adults with active tuberculosis formed this South African cohort.

Unsorted cryopreserved PBMC were sequenced, averaging around 100,000 T cells per clinical donor. Sequenced by immunoSEQ multiplex PCR; TCRdb stores in-frame clones only, minus some. The sample carries some 31,000 clones, approximately 93% recorded once. The clonotype comes from a donor aged 5-35 years with latent tuberculosis or without tuberculosis infection. Sequenced input: PBMCs.

The CDR3 is CASIYPASGEQFF. CDR3 nucleotide sequence: TGTGCCAGCATCTACCCGGCTAGCGGGGAGCAGTTCTTC. The chain uses TRBV6-5 and TRBJ2-1; 8 bases are a match to TRBD2. V shed 7 bases, J shed 10 bases, and the junction held 9 bases outside the gene matches. The CDR3 length is 13 residues. Germline V CDR1 and CDR2: MNHEY, SVGAGI.